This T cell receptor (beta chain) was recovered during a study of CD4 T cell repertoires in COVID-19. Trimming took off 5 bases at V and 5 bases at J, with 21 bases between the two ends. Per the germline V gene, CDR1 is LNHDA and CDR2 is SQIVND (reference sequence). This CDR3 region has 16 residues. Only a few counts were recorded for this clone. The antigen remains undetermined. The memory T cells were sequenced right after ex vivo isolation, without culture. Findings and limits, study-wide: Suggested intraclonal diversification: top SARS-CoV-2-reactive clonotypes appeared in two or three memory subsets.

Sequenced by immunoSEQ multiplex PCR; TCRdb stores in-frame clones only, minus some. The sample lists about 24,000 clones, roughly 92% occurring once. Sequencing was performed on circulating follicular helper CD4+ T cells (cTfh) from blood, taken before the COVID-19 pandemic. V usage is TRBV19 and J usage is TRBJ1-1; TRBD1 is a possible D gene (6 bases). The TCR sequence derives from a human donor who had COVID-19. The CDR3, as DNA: TGTGCCAGTAGTGCCCGTGTTGGACAGCCGAAAACTGAAGCTTTCTTT. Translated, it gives CASSARVGQPKTEAFF.